The 29 T cell receptor beta chains given below trace back to one sample, sequenced in a study of T cells after yellow fever vaccination. MiXCR was run by TCRdb on the 5' RACE reads, yielding one entry per CDR3 protein. This table has about 170,000 distinct CDR3 sequences, around 10% appearing once. The specimen was CD8+ T cells sorted from PBMCs, collected 15 days after the yellow fever booster vaccination. The source is a man between 18 and 35 years old who received the YFV17D yellow fever vaccine.

There are a few counts of this clonotype. The chain combines TRBV4-3 with TRBJ2-1, with TRBD2 matching 8 bases. Germline CDR1 LGHNA, CDR2 YSLEER. The CDR3 runs 16 residues. V gave up 0 bases and J gave up 7 bases; unmatched junction bases: 8. As DNA, the CDR3 is TGCGCCAGCAGCCAAGATGTACGGGGGGGCCTGAATGAGCAGTTCTTC. Protein sequence: CASSQDVRGGLNEQFF.

This clonotype was observed a handful of times. V usage is TRBV4-2 and J usage is TRBJ2-1; 7 nucleotides agree with TRBD2. J lost 6 bases, V lost 0 bases, and 11 bases had no gene match. This CDR3 is 17 amino acids long. Germline V gene sequence: CDR1 LGHNA, CDR2 YNFKEQ. CDR3 sequence (DNA): TGTGCCAGCAGCCAAGATTTACCAGCGGGGTCGCTCAATGAGCAGTTCTTC. Amino acid sequence: CASSQDLPAGSLNEQFF.

This clonotype occurred a few times. The chain carries TRBV18 and TRBJ2-7; 8 bases are shared with TRBD1. The V gene's germline CDR1 is KGHSH and CDR2 LQKENI. V was clipped by 3 bases and J by 7 bases; unmatched bases: 11. There are 15 residues in the CDR3. The DNA for the CDR3 is TGTGCCAGCTCACCCCAGGGGGCGAGCCCCGGAGAGCAGTACTTC. It is translated as CASSPQGASPGEQYF.

The sample holds a few counts of this clonotype. This chain uses TRBV7-3 with TRBJ2-7; 7 positions match TRBD1. CDR1 SGHTA and CDR2 FQGTGA come from the germline V gene. The CDR3 spans 19 residues. V lost 3 bases to trimming and J lost 3 bases; unmatched junction nucleotides: 20. CDR3 amino acids: CASSFMGGQAVPLVYEQYV. CDR3 DNA sequence: TGTGCCAGCAGCTTTATGGGCGGACAGGCGGTTCCTTTAGTCTACGAGCAGTACGTC.

About this clonotype: The junction departs from germline at one end; a sequencing error may be responsible. The chain uses TRBV12-5 and TRBJ2-5, with 13 bases matching TRBD2. The CDR3 sequence is 15 residues long. Germline CDR1 reads LGHNT; CDR2 reads FRNRAP. Here the CDR3 reads CASGLGLAGQETQYF. The DNA of the CDR3 is TGTGCTAGTGGCTTGGGACTAGCGGGGCAAGAGACCCAGTACTTC.

V usage is TRBV5-4 and J usage is TRBJ2-2, with D perhaps TRBD1 or TRBD2 (6 bases each). The CDR3 sequence is 16 residues long. V was shortened by 6 bases and J by 5 bases, with 20 bases between the two germline ends. CDR1 is SGHNT and CDR2 is YYREEE in the germline V gene (reference sequence). The CDR3 region is CASIQSSGGPTGELFF. The CDR3 nucleotides are TGTGCCAGCATCCAATCCTCCGGGGGCCCAACCGGGGAGCTGTTTTTT.

This clonotype was seen a handful of times. J is TRBJ2-3 and V is TRBV20-1, with 8 bases that match TRBD2. Trimming cost V 5 bases and J 7 bases; bases outside gene matches: 5. In germline, CDR1 is DFQATT, CDR2 SNEGSKA (reference sequence). The CDR3 runs 12 residues. The CDR3 bases are TGCAGTGCTTCCAGCGGGGGAAATACGCAGTATTTT. Translating it yields CSASSGGNTQYF.

There are a few counts of this clonotype. The chain joins TRBV3-1 to TRBJ2-2; D tentatively fits TRBD1 or TRBD2 (5 bases each). Germline CDR1 and CDR2: LGHDT and YNNKEL (reference sequence). The CDR3 sequence is 16 residues long. Trimming shortened V by 0 bases and J by 3 bases, and 11 bases separated the two germline ends. The CDR3 bases are TGTGCCAGCAGCCAAGATCGGCAGGGAGACACCGGGGAGCTGTTTTTT. Amino acid sequence: CASSQDRQGDTGELFF.

This clonotype has just a few counts. The chain combines TRBV4-1 with TRBJ2-1; 9 bases are a match to TRBD2. Trimming at V came to 2 bases and at J to 10 bases, leaving 9 bases not matched to a gene. This CDR3 is 15 amino acids long. The germline CDR1 and CDR2 sequences are MGHRA and YSYEKL. CDR3 sequence: CASSQTGLAPQEQFF. DNA of the CDR3: TGCGCCAGCAGCCAAACGGGACTAGCCCCGCAGGAGCAGTTCTTC.

The table lists this clonotype with a few counts. The CDR3 spells CASSSGQGAEAFF. The CDR3 DNA reads TGTGCCAGCAGTTCCGGCCAGGGGGCTGAAGCTTTCTTT. This chain connects TRBV12-3 or TRBV12-4 to TRBJ1-1, with 7 bases matching TRBD1. V lost 4 bases, J lost 6 bases, and 5 bases stayed unmatched. This CDR3 region has 13 residues.

The chain has TRBV20-1 and TRBJ2-3, with 11 bases aligning to TRBD1. CDR3 length: 15 residues. The V gene end was trimmed by 3 bases and the J gene end by 2 bases; junction bases not matched to a gene: 4. The germline V gene has CDR1 DFQATT and CDR2 SNEGSKA (reference sequence). CDR3 sequence reads: CSASSGQGATDTQYF. CDR3 DNA: TGCAGTGCTAGTTCCGGACAGGGGGCCACAGATACGCAGTATTTT.

The V gene is TRBV28, the J gene TRBJ1-1; possible D gene TRBD1, 5 bases. CDR3 size: 12 residues. Trimming stripped 9 bases from V and 0 bases from J, with 8 bases between. CDR1 MDHEN and CDR2 SYDVKM come from the germline V gene. In nucleotides, the CDR3 is TGTGCCAGTCAGGACATGAACACTGAAGCTTTCTTT. The encoded protein is CASQDMNTEAFF. The whole variable domain, filled in from reference TRBV28 and TRBJ1-1, reads DVKVTQSSRYLVKRTGEKVFLECVQDMDHENMFWYRQDPGLGLRLIYFSYDVKMKEKGDIPEGYSVSREKKERFSLILESASTNQTSMYLCASQDMNTEAFFGQGTRLTVV.

This clonotype showed up just a few times. The chain employs TRBV11-2 and TRBJ2-5, with D perhaps being TRBD1 or TRBD2 (5 bases each). Deletions cut 0 bases from V and 5 bases from J, with 19 bases between. CDR3 size: 17 residues. The V gene's germline CDR1 is SGHAT and CDR2 FQNNGV. CDR3 sequence reads: CASSLDGLGTALETQYF. CDR3 DNA: TGTGCCAGCAGCTTAGACGGGCTAGGGACGGCGCTGGAGACCCAGTACTTC.

The rearrangement joins TRBV12-3 or TRBV12-4 to TRBJ2-7; 9 bases fit TRBD1. The J segment lost 3 bases and the V segment lost 7 bases, leaving 13 bases of the junction unmatched. This CDR3 contains 16 residues. The CDR3 DNA sequence: TGTGCCAGCACCGTAGACAGGGGGGGTCGTGTCTACGAGCAGTACTTC. Protein product: CASTVDRGGRVYEQYF.

In its sample, this clonotype was seen many times. The chain recombines TRBV9 with TRBJ2-7; TRBD1 aligns across 11 bases. The CDR3 contains 16 residues. After removal of 4 bases from V and 0 bases from J, the junction contained 6 bases not matched to a gene. The germline CDR1 and CDR2 sequences are SGDLS and YYNGEE. The CDR3 here is CASSPRGTGGSYEQYF. Here the CDR3 DNA reads TGTGCCAGCAGCCCACGAGGGACAGGGGGCTCCTACGAGCAGTACTTC.

The CDR3 spells CASSWDREDEQFF. Written as DNA, the CDR3 is TGTGCCAGCAGCTGGGACAGGGAAGATGAGCAGTTCTTC. This chain uses TRBV6-5 with TRBJ2-1, with 9 positions matching TRBD1. This CDR3 region has 13 residues. Germline values: CDR1 MNHEY, CDR2 SVGAGI. J was trimmed by 8 bases and V by 6 bases; bases with no gene match: 5.

The chain couples TRBV18 to TRBJ2-7; 8 nucleotides match TRBD2. With 0 bases clipped from V and 2 bases from J, the junction kept 0 bases outside the gene matches. CDR3 length: 14 residues. Per germline, CDR1 KGHSH and CDR2 LQKENI. The CDR3 nucleotides are TGTGCCAGCTCACCACCACTAGCGGCCTACGAGCAGTACTTC. Amino acids: CASSPPLAAYEQYF.

This clonotype has a count of ten or more. The genes are TRBV6-5 and TRBJ2-2; D might be TRBD2 (5 bases). Trimming removed 6 bases at V and 3 bases at J, with 14 bases between. The CDR3 length is 15 residues. Looked up from germline, CDR1 is MNHEY and CDR2 is SVGAGI. The CDR3 spells CASSHGVRHTGELFF. The CDR3 DNA follows: TGTGCCAGCAGCCACGGGGTCAGGCACACCGGGGAGCTGTTTTTT.

This clonotype turned up a few times. The V call is TRBV3-1, the J call TRBJ1-2, with D hard to call. This CDR3 is 12 amino acids long. Germline V gives CDR1 LGHDT, CDR2 YNNKEL (reference sequence). Trimming left V 4 bases short and J 5 bases short, with 8 bases between. In DNA, the CDR3 is TGTGCCAGCAGCCCCGGAGCTTATGGCTACACCTTC. Translation gives CASSPGAYGYTF.

This chain links TRBV6-6 with TRBJ2-7; no clear D gene. Germline V gene sequence: CDR1 MNHNY, CDR2 SVGAGI (reference sequence). This CDR3 contains 12 residues. V was cut by 11 bases and J by 5 bases, with 16 bases left in between. The CDR3 spells CAPQRLRHEQYV. CDR3 DNA sequence: TGTGCCCCCCAAAGATTGCGACACGAGCAGTACGTC.

The V gene is TRBV2, the J gene TRBJ2-3; D is ambiguous. CDR3 length equals 12 residues. V dropped 4 bases and J dropped 5 bases, with 7 bases sitting between them. Germline V gives CDR1 SNHLY, CDR2 FYNNEI. The CDR3 DNA reads TGTGCCAGCAGTGGTGGCGGAGATACGCAGTATTTT. As protein: CASSGGGDTQYF. Complete variable domain (other parts from reference TRBV2 and TRBJ2-3): EPEVTQTPSHQVTQMGQEVILRCVPISNHLYFYWYRQILGQKVEFLVSFYNNEISEKSEIFDDQFSVERPDGSNFTLKIRSTKLEDSAMYFCASSGGGDTQYFGPGTRLTVL.

The V gene is TRBV20-1, the J gene TRBJ2-7; D may match TRBD1 or TRBD2 (5 bases each). Looked up from germline, CDR1 is DFQATT and CDR2 is SNEGSKA (reference sequence). The CDR3 sequence is 14 residues long. V lost 1 base and J lost 2, with 12 bases in between. DNA for the CDR3: TGCAGTGCTAGAGCCGACGGGGCTCCCTACGAGCAGTACTTC. Amino acid sequence: CSARADGAPYEQYF.

This clonotype turned up a few times. The junction and the germline gene differ at one end; a read error may be behind it. The rearrangement links TRBV12-3 or TRBV12-4 to TRBJ2-1, with 14 bases identical to TRBD2. This CDR3 spans 19 amino acids. CDR3 protein: CASSLVGLAGGLSYNEQFF. CDR3 bases: TGTGCCAGCAGCTTAGTCGGACTAGCGGGGGGACTCTCCTACAATGAGCAGTTCTTC.

This clonotype has a count of ten or more. V usage is TRBV11-2 and J usage is TRBJ2-1, with a weak D call TRBD1 (6 bases). The V gene lost 2 bases and the J gene lost 8 bases, with 10 bases spanning the gap. CDR1 is SGHAT and CDR2 is FQNNGV in the germline V gene. This CDR3 spans 13 amino acids. The CDR3 sequence: CASSLTGSHEQFF. The CDR3 DNA reads as TGTGCCAGCAGCTTAACAGGGTCCCATGAGCAGTTCTTC.

This clonotype came up a few times. The rearrangement links TRBV4-1 to TRBJ1-5, with TRBD1 as a possible D gene (6 bases). Germline loops: CDR1 MGHRA, CDR2 YSYEKL. The CDR3 contains 14 residues. Trimming left V 0 bases short and J 6 bases short, with 9 bases between. CDR3 sequence: CASSQEGGRQPQHF. Here the CDR3 DNA reads TGCGCCAGCAGCCAAGAGGGGGGGCGTCAGCCCCAGCATTTT.

This chain links TRBV7-2 with TRBJ2-2; D not resolved. The V gene's germline CDR1 is SGHTA and CDR2 FQGNSA. Trimming stripped 0 bases from V and 4 bases from J, with 12 bases between. The length of the CDR3 is 16 residues. The DNA for the CDR3 is TGTGCCAGCAGCTTAGCGTTCACGCCGGGCACCGGGGAGCTGTTTTTT. Encoded protein: CASSLAFTPGTGELFF. The whole variable domain, filled in from reference TRBV7-2 and TRBJ2-2, reads GAGVSQSPSNKVTEKGKDVELRCDPISGHTALYWYRQSLGQGLEFLIYFQGNSAPDKSGLPSDRFSAERTGGSVSTLTIQRTQQEDSAVYLCASSLAFTPGTGELFFGEGSRLTVL.

This clonotype was picked up a small number of times. V usage is TRBV4-3 and J usage is TRBJ1-2; D unclear. Germline assignment: CDR1 LGHNA and CDR2 YSLEER. CDR3 length: 13 amino acids. V lost 0 bases and J 8 bases, leaving 10 bases between the germline ends. CDR3: CASSQDQGYGYTF. CDR3 sequence (DNA): TGCGCCAGCAGCCAAGATCAAGGGTACGGCTACACCTTC.

This clonotype was observed a few times. V and J are TRBV4-1 and TRBJ2-7; 8 bases match TRBD2. The CDR3 length is 18 residues. Trimming at V came to 0 bases and at J to 0 bases, leaving 10 bases not matched to a gene. Per germline, CDR1 MGHRA and CDR2 YSYEKL. CDR3 loop: CASSQDPLAGGLSYEQYF. The CDR3 nucleotides are TGCGCCAGCAGCCAAGATCCGCTGGCGGGGGGCCTCTCCTACGAGCAGTACTTC.

The J gene is TRBJ1-2, the V gene TRBV6-2 or TRBV6-3; 8 bases agree with TRBD1. CDR1 and CDR2 (germline): MNHEY, SVGEGT. This CDR3 spans 13 amino acids. Unmatched junction bases numbered 4, after V lost 8 bases and J lost 2 bases. The CDR3 region is CASVRGRNYGYTF. The CDR3 coding sequence is TGTGCCAGCGTCAGGGGGCGCAACTATGGCTACACCTTC.